This T cell receptor beta chain was retrieved from a study of T cell changes during pregnancy in multiple sclerosis. The protocol was immunoSEQ multiplex PCR, while the TCRdb copy is restricted to in-frame clones and leaves out a portion. The sample lists more than 30,000 clones, about 90% occurring once. V shed 6 bases, J shed 5 bases, and the junction held 7 bases outside the gene matches. The germline V gene encodes CDR1 SQVTM and CDR2 ANQGSEA. This CDR3 has 13 amino acids. The sample was CD4+ T cells from peripheral blood mononuclear cells, taken in the third trimester of pregnancy. The sequence was obtained from a female donor in good health, enrolled as a control in a pregnancy study. The chain employs TRBV29-1 and TRBJ2-3; TRBD1 aligns across 8 bases. In DNA form, the CDR3 reads TGCAGCGTCAGGGGGCCAGGAAGAGATACGCAGTATTTT. It codes for CSVRGPGRDTQYF.